The T cell receptor (beta chain) under discussion was sequenced for a study of T cell responses to AZD1222 COVID-19 vaccine. Overall study results and limits: Donors, mostly white British, included more females; clonal diversity was possibly underestimated.

Data came from immunoSEQ multiplex PCR; TCRdb stores just in-frame clones and leaves some out. Of 90,000 to 150,000 clones detected, roughly 90% appear once; the ten largest clones hold 8.4%. Notes on this clone: The antigen remains unidentified.

The germline V and J ends were trimmed by 4 bases and 1 base, with 11 bases remaining between them. Germline loops: CDR1 MRHNA, CDR2 SNTAGT. This CDR3 has 15 residues. This chain connects TRBV6-4 to TRBJ2-1; D is perhaps TRBD2 (6 bases). Sequencing used peripheral blood, obtained on day 0 of AZD1222 vaccination. The clonotype originates from an adult in good health. The CDR3 nucleotides read TGTGCCAGCAGTGTTGGTAGCGGTTCCTACAATGAGCAGTTCTTC. Translating gives CASSVGSGSYNEQFF.